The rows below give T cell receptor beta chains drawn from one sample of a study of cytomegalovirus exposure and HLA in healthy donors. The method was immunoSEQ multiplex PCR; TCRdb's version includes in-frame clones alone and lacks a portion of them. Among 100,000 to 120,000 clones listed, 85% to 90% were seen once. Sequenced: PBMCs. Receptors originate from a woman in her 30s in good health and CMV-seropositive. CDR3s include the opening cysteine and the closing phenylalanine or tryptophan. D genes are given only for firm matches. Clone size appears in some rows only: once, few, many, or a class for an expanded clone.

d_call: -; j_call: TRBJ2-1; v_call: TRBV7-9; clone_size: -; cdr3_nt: TGTGCCAGCAGCTTAGCGAGGGCGGGCAATGAGCAGTTCTTC; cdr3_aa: CASSLARAGNEQFF
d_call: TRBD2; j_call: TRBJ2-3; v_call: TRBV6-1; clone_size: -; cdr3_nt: TGTGCCAGCAGTGATGGGACTAGCCCAGATACGCAGTATTTT; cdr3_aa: CASSDGTSPDTQYF
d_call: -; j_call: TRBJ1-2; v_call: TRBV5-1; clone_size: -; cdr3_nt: TGCGCCAGCAGCTTGGTAGGAGGGTACAACTATGGCTACACCTTC; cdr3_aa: CASSLVGGYNYGYTF
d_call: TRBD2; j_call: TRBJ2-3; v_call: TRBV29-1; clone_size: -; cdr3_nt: TGCAGCGTTGGGCTCGGCGGGAGCGGGTCAGATACGCAGTATTTT; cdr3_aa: CSVGLGGSGSDTQYF
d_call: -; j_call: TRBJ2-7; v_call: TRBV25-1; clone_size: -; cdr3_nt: TGTGCCAGCAGTGATAGGGGCCTCTACGAGCAGTACTTC; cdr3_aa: CASSDRGLYEQYF
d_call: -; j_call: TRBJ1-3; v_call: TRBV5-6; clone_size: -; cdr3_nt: TGTGCCAGCAGCTTGGGGCGGGCGCGGGGAAACACCATATATTTT; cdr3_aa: CASSLGRARGNTIYF
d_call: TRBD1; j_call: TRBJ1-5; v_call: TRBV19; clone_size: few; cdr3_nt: TGTGCCAGTAGTGTAGACAGGGCGGGGAATCAGCCCCAGCATTTT; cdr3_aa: CASSVDRAGNQPQHF
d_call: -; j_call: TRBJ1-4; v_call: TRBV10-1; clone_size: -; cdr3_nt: TGCGCCAGCAGTGAGTTTACAGGCCGAGAAAAACTGTTTTTT; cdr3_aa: CASSEFTGREKLFF
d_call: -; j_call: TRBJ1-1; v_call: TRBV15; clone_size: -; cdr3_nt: TGTGCCACCAGCAGAGACTGGAGGGTCGGGTCTGAAGCTTTCTTT; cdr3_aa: CATSRDWRVGSEAFF
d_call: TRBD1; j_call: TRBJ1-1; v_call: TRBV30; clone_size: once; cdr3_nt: TGTGCCTGGAGTGTAAAGGGACAGGGACGGAACACTGAAGCTTTCTTT; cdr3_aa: CAWSVKGQGRNTEAFF
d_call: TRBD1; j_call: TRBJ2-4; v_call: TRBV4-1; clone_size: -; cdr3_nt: TGCGCCAGCAGCCAAGTCGGGACAGGGGACATTCAGTACTTC; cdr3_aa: CASSQVGTGDIQYF
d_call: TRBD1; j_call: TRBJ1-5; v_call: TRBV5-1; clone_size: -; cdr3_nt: TGCGCCAGCAGCTTGGGGTCAGGGGGCGATCAGCCCCAGCATTTT; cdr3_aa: CASSLGSGGDQPQHF
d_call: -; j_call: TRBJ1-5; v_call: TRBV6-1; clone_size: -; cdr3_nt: TGTGCCAGCACCCTAACCGACAATCAGCCCCAGCATTTT; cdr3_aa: CASTLTDNQPQHF
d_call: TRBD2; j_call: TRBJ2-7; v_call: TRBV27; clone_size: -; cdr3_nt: TGTGCCAGCAGTTTATCAACTAGCGGGAGTACTGAGCAGTACTTC; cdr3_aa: CASSLSTSGSTEQYF
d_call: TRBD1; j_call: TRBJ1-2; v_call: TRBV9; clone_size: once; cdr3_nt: TGTGCCAGCAGTGAGAAGGGACAGGGGGCGGGCCGTGGCTACACCTTC; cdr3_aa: CASSEKGQGAGRGYTF
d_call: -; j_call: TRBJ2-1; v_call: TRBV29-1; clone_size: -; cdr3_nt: TGCAGCGTACAGACAGGTCGCTCCTACAATGAGCAGTTCTTC; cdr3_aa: CSVQTGRSYNEQFF
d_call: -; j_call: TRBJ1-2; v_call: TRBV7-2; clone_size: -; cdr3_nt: TGTGCCACCTCGACGAGGGACTATGGCTACACCTTC; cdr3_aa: CATSTRDYGYTF
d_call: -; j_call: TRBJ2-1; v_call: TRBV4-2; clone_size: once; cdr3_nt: TGTGCCAGCAGCCAAGGACTAGGTAGGAATGAGCAGTTCTTC; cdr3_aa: CASSQGLGRNEQFF
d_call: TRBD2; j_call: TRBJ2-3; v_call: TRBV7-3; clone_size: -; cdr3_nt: TGTGCCAGCAGCCCCCTAGCGGGAGAGACAGATACGCAGTATTTT; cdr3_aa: CASSPLAGETDTQYF
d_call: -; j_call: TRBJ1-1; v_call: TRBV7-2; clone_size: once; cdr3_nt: TGTGCCAGCAGCCAAGCGGTTGAAGGGTCCGAAGCTTTCTTT; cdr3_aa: CASSQAVEGSEAFF
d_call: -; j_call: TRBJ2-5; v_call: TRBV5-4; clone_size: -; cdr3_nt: TGTGCCAGCAGCTTGGGTGTAGAAACCCAGTACTTC; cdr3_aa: CASSLGVETQYF
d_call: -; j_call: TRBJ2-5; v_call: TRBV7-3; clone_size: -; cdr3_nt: TGTGCCAGCAGCTTAACCTCTAGCGAAGAAGAGACCCAGTACTTC; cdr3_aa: CASSLTSSEEETQYF
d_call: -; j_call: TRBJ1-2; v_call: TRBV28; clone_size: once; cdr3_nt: TGTGCCAGCAGTTTACAGGACTATGGCTACACCTTC; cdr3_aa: CASSLQDYGYTF
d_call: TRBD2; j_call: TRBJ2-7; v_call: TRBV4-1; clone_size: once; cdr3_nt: TGCGCCAGCAGCCAGACAGTAGCGGGAGTTTCCTACGAGCAGTACTTC; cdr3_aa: CASSQTVAGVSYEQYF
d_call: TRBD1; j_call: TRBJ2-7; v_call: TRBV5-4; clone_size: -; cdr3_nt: TGTGCCAGCAGCTGGGACAGGGGCTTGATCGAGCAGTACTTC; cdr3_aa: CASSWDRGLIEQYF
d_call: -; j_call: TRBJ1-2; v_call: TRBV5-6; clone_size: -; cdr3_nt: TGTGCCAGCAGCTCCGGGACTCACCTATTAGGTTACACCTTC; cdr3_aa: CASSSGTHLLGYTF
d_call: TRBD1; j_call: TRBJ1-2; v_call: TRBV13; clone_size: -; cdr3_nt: TGTGCCAGCAGCTTAAAGGGGGCAAGCTATGGCTACACCTTC; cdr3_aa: CASSLKGASYGYTF
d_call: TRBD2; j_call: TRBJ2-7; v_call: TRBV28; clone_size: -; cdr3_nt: TGTGCCAGCAGTTTTGGCGGGAGCTCCTACGAGCAGTACTTC; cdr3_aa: CASSFGGSSYEQYF
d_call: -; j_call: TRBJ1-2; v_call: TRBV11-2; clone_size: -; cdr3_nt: TGTGCCAGCAGCCCAGAGGGGGGGAAGGGCTACACCTTC; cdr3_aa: CASSPEGGKGYTF
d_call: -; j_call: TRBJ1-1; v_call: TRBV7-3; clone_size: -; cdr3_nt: TGTGCCAGCAGCCCCACGGTGAACACTGAAGCTTTCTTT; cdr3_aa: CASSPTVNTEAFF
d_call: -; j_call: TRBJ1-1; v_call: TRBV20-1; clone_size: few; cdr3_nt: TGCAGTGCTAGTAGTCCGGCTTTCTTT; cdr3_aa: CSASSPAFF
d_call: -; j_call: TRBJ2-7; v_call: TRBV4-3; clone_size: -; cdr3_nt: TGCGCCAGCAGCCAAGCTCTCGGGGGTCCGCTCGAGCAGTACTTC; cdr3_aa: CASSQALGGPLEQYF
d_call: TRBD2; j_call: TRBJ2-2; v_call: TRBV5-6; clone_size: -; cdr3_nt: TGTGCCAGCAGCTTCGGGAGGGGGACCGGGGAGCTGTTTTTT; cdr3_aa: CASSFGRGTGELFF
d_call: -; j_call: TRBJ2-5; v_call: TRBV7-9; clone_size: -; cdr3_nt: TGTGCCAGCAGCCTCCTACCCGACTTTCAAGAGACCCAGTACTTC; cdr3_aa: CASSLLPDFQETQYF
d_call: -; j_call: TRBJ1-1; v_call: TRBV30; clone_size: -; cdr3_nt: TGTGCCTGGAGCCAGGGATCCATCAGAGCTTTCTTT; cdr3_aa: CAWSQGSIRAFF
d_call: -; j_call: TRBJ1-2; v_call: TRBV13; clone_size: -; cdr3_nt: TGTGCCAGCAGCTTAGGCAGGTTCCCTGGCTACACCTTC; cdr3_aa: CASSLGRFPGYTF
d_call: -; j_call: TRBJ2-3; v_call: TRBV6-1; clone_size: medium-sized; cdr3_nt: TGTGCCAGCCAGCGGGGCACAGATACGCAGTATTTT; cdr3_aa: CASQRGTDTQYF
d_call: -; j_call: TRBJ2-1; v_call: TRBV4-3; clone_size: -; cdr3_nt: TGCGCCAGCAGCGCGAGGACAGACTACAATGAGCAGTTCTTC; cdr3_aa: CASSARTDYNEQFF
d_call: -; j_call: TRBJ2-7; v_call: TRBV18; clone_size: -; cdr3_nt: TGTGCCAGCTCACCGCGATCTACCTACGAGCAGTACTTC; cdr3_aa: CASSPRSTYEQYF
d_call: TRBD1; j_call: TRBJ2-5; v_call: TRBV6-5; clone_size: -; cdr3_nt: TGTGCCAGCAGTTCCGGACAGGGAAGCGAGACCCAGTACTTC; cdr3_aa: CASSSGQGSETQYF
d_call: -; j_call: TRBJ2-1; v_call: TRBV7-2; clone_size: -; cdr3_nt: TGTGCCAGCAGCTTAAACAGGGTCCAGCAGTTCTTC; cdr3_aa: CASSLNRVQQFF
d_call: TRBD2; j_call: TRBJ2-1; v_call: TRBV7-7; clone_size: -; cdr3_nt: TGTGCCAGCAGCTTAGGTAGCGGGAGATACAATGAGCAGTTCTTC; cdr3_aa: CASSLGSGRYNEQFF
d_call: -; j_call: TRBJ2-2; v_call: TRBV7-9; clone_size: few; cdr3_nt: TGTGCCAGCAGTATCGAACCGGGGAGCGGGGAGCTGTTTTTT; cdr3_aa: CASSIEPGSGELFF
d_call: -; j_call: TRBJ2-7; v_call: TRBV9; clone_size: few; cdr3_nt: TGTGCCAGCAGCGTAGCAGGAGGGAACGAGCAGTACTTC; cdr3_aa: CASSVAGGNEQYF
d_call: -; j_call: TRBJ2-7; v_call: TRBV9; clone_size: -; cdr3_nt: TGTGCCAGCAGCCCTCGGACAGCCGCCTACGAGCAGTACTTC; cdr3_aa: CASSPRTAAYEQYF
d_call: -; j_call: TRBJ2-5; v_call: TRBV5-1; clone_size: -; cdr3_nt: TGCGCCAGCAGCAACGAGCGGGACCAAGAGACCCAGTACTTC; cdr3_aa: CASSNERDQETQYF
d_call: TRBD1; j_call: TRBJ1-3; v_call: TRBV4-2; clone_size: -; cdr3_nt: TGTGCCAGCAGCCAAGAGGTCTTAGCAGGGGGATTGTTGAGCTCTGGAAACACCATATATTTT; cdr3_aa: CASSQEVLAGGLLSSGNTIYF
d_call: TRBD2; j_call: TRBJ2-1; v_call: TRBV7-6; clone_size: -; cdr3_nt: TGTGCCAGCAGCTTAGGCGGGGGGCCCTCTAATGAGCAGTTCTTC; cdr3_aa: CASSLGGGPSNEQFF
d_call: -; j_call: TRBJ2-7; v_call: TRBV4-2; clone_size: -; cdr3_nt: TGTGCCAGCAGCCAAGATCCACTCTCTTCCTACGAGCAGTACTTC; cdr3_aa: CASSQDPLSSYEQYF
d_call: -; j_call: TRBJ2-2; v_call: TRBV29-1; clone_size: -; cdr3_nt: TGCAGCGTCGATGGACAGAACACCGGGGAGCTGTTTTTT; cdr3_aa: CSVDGQNTGELFF
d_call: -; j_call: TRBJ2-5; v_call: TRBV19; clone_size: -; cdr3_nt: TGTGCCAGTAGTATAACAGGGACCCCAGAGACCCAGTACTTC; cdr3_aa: CASSITGTPETQYF
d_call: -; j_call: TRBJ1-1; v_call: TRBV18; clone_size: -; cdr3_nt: TGTGCCAGCTCACCACGTTTGGAGGGACTGGCTTTCTTT; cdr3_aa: CASSPRLEGLAFF
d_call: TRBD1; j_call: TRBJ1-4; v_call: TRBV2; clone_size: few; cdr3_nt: TGTGCCAGCAGGAAAAGGGACAGATCACTGTTTTTT; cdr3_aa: CASRKRDRSLFF
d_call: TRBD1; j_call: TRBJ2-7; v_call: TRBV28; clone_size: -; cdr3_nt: TGTGCCAGCAGGGACAGGGGTTCCTACGAGCAGTACTTC; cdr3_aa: CASRDRGSYEQYF
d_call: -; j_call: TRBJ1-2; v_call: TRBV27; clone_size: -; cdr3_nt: TGTGCCAGCAGTTTAAAGTTCATCGGGAGGGTCGGTGGCTACACCTTC; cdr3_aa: CASSLKFIGRVGGYTF